The 26 T cell receptor beta chains below all came from one sample that was sequenced in a study of blood T cells in healthy people across ages. The second PCR ran about 7 to 12 cycles with a sample-barcoded 5' primer and J-beta primers. TCRdb redid the calling of the 5' RACE reads with MiXCR, one entry per CDR3 protein. The sample has approximately 880,000 distinct CDR3 sequences; around 49% are singletons. Material for sequencing was blood. These receptors were obtained from a man aged 25 to 40 in good health.

A remark on this clonotype: The junction departs from the called germline gene at one end, perhaps through a read error. The V and J genes are TRBV29-1 and TRBJ2-1; perhaps TRBD2 as D (5 bases). The germline gives CDR1 SQVTM, CDR2 ANQGSEA. The CDR3 totals 16 residues. The CDR3 spells CSVEIFGDASYNKQFF. For the CDR3, the DNA is TGCAGCGTTGAAATCTTCGGGGATGCCTCCTACAATAAGCAGTTCTTC.

The V call is TRBV7-9, the J call TRBJ2-3; D is ambiguous. Germline V gene lookup returns CDR1 SEHNR and CDR2 FQNEAQ (reference sequence). Trimming took 1 base from V and 2 from J, leaving 16 bases between them. The CDR3 runs 17 residues. The CDR3 here is CASSLGSAGISTDTQYF. CDR3 in DNA: TGTGCCAGCAGCTTAGGCTCCGCCGGAATCTCCACAGATACGCAGTATTTT.

The chain carries TRBV4-1 and TRBJ2-4, with D perhaps matching TRBD2 (5 bases). The CDR3 extends over 16 amino acids. Germline V lookup: CDR1 MGHRA, CDR2 YSYEKL. Trimming took off 0 bases at V and 13 bases at J, with 22 bases between the two ends. The CDR3 sequence: CASSQDVGVRPLEQYF. The CDR3 DNA sequence: TGCGCCAGCAGCCAAGACGTCGGGGTCAGGCCGTTGGAGCAGTACTTC.

In this sample, this clonotype turned up many times. The chain links TRBV4-2 to TRBJ1-5; no clear D. Germline CDR1 is LGHNA and CDR2 is YNFKEQ. V was pared by 1 base and J by 0 bases, with 10 bases between. CDR3 size: 16 residues. CDR3 in amino acids: CASSQGADYSNQPQHF. Written as DNA, the CDR3 is TGTGCCAGCAGCCAAGGCGCCGACTATAGCAATCAGCCCCAGCATTTT.

There are a few counts of this clonotype. The chain uses TRBV20-1 and TRBJ1-2, with D perhaps TRBD1 (5 bases). Per germline, CDR1 DFQATT and CDR2 SNEGSKA (reference sequence). Trimming pared 1 base from V and 1 base from J, leaving 7 bases between. This CDR3 contains 13 residues. CDR3 loop: CSARVGVNYGYTF. CDR3 DNA: TGCAGTGCTAGAGTGGGGGTTAACTATGGCTACACCTTC.

The J gene is TRBJ2-1, the V gene TRBV5-6, with D uncertain. The germline V gene has CDR1 SGHDT and CDR2 YYEEEE. Trimming stripped 4 bases from V and 9 bases from J, with 20 bases between. The CDR3 spans 15 residues. The CDR3 loop reads CASSLRSARPGEQFF. CDR3 sequence (DNA): TGTGCCAGCAGCCTAAGGAGCGCGCGGCCGGGTGAGCAGTTCTTC. Combining the CDR3 with reference TRBV5-6 and TRBJ2-1 gives the whole variable domain DAGVTQSPTHLIKTRGQQVTLRCSPKSGHDTVSWYQQALGQGPQFIFQYYEEEERQRGNFPDRFSGHQFPNYSSELNVNALLLGDSALYLCASSLRSARPGEQFFGPGTRLTVL.

The J gene is TRBJ2-5, the V gene TRBV20-1; D unclear. V gave up 4 bases and J gave up 0 bases, with 6 bases separating them. Germline values: CDR1 DFQATT, CDR2 SNEGSKA (reference sequence). This CDR3 has 12 residues. The CDR3 DNA is TGCAGTGCTACTCGAGACCAAGAGACCCAGTACTTC. Its translation: CSATRDQETQYF.

The genes are TRBV29-1 and TRBJ2-7, with 7 positions matching TRBD2. Germline V lookup: CDR1 SQVTM, CDR2 ANQGSEA. CDR3 length: 13 amino acids. Germline trimming cut 6 bases from V and 4 bases from J; bases unmatched to any gene: 9. CDR3 amino acids: CSVGGGYRYEQYF. CDR3 bases: TGCAGCGTGGGGGGGGGATATCGGTACGAGCAGTACTTC.

The J gene is TRBJ2-3, the V gene TRBV5-8; 7 nucleotides align to TRBD2. CDR3 size: 15 residues. Trimming took 4 bases from V and 2 from J; bases not matched to a gene: 7. Germline values: CDR1 SGHTS, CDR2 YDEGEE. The chain's CDR3 is CASSTLAGVTDTQYF. CDR3 nucleotides: TGTGCCAGCAGCACCCTTGCGGGAGTCACAGATACGCAGTATTTT.

The V call is TRBV10-3, the J call TRBJ1-4; TRBD1 matches at 8 bases. The CDR3 runs 16 residues. The V gene's germline CDR1 is ENHRY and CDR2 SYGVKD. J was trimmed by 7 bases and V by 2 bases; bases with no gene match: 9. CDR3: CAISETGQGRGEKLFF. Written as DNA, the CDR3 is TGTGCCATCAGTGAGACTGGACAGGGTAGAGGTGAAAAACTGTTTTTT.

This clonotype turned up a few times. This chain links TRBV6-1 with TRBJ2-1, with D perhaps matching TRBD1 (5 bases). The CDR3 covers 15 residues. In germline, CDR1 is MNHNS, CDR2 SASEGT. The germline V and J ends were trimmed by 2 bases and 2 bases, with 10 bases remaining between them. CDR3 amino acids: CASSENWGTYNEQFF. The CDR3 DNA reads TGTGCCAGCAGTGAAAACTGGGGCACCTACAATGAGCAGTTCTTC.

Details on this clonotype: Relative to the germline gene, one junction end is altered; a read error may explain this. The chain recombines TRBV10-3 with TRBJ2-3; 7 bases map to TRBD1. The CDR3 consists of 14 residues. Germline V lookup: CDR1 ENHRY, CDR2 SYGVKD. The CDR3 region is CAVSPGTVTDTQYF. The CDR3 nucleotides read TGTGCCGTCAGCCCCGGGACAGTCACAGATACGCAGTATTTT.

Regarding this clonotype: This clone may be a read error of a much larger clone one base away. The chain carries TRBV7-2 and TRBJ2-1; 10 bases match TRBD2. Trimming removed 5 bases from V and 3 bases from J; junction bases left unmatched: 4. The CDR3 has 15 residues. Germline lookup yields CDR1 SGHTA and CDR2 FQGNSA. This chain's CDR3 is CASSRSGGDYNEQFF. The CDR3 nucleotides read TGTGCCAGCAGCCGGAGCGGGGGGGACTACAATGAGCAGTTCTTC.

This clonotype was picked up a small number of times. The chain uses TRBV25-1 and TRBJ1-5; D gene ambiguous. In germline, CDR1 is MGHDK, CDR2 SYGVNS. V was shortened by 4 bases and J by 0 bases, with 7 bases between the two germline ends. The CDR3 extends over 14 amino acids. Written as DNA, the CDR3 is TGTGCCAGCAGTGGTAGGACTAGCAATCAGCCCCAGCATTTT. Its translation: CASSGRTSNQPQHF.

This clonotype was seen only a few times. This chain links TRBV5-1 with TRBJ2-1; D gene unclear. In germline, CDR1 is SGHRS, CDR2 YFSETQ. This CDR3 contains 12 residues. V was cut by 4 bases and J by 6 bases, with 8 bases left in between. The CDR3 region is CASSAPANEQFF. The CDR3 region has the DNA TGCGCCAGCAGCGCCCCGGCCAATGAGCAGTTCTTC.

The CDR3 sequence: CASSYLVPLKYF. CDR3 in DNA: TGTGCCAGCAGTTACTTGGTGCCACTTAAGTACTTC. This sequence joins TRBV6-2 or TRBV6-3 and TRBJ2-4; D not certain. CDR1 and CDR2 from the germline V gene are MNHEY and SVGEGT. V lost 1 base and J lost 14, with 12 bases in between. CDR3 size: 12 residues.

With regard to this clonotype: A much bigger clone sits one base away, suggesting this may be a read error. This chain joins TRBV5-1 and TRBJ2-1; D is uncertain. Germline V lookup: CDR1 SGHRS, CDR2 YFSETQ. This CDR3 region has 14 residues. This CDR3 reads CASSLAGSYNGQFF. The CDR3 region has the DNA TGCGCCAGCAGCTTGGCGGGCTCCTACAATGGGCAGTTCTTC.

The gene calls are TRBV5-5 and TRBJ1-1; TRBD1 aligns across 8 bases. The CDR3 totals 17 residues. Per germline, CDR1 SGHKS and CDR2 YYEKEE (reference sequence). V lost 0 bases, J lost 1 base, and 8 bases stayed unmatched. CDR3 nucleotide sequence: TGTGCCAGCAGCTTGGCCTTGGGACAGGTGGCGAACACTGAAGCTTTCTTT. It specifies CASSLALGQVANTEAFF.

There are a few counts of this clonotype. V is TRBV3-1 and J is TRBJ2-7; D remains ambiguous. This CDR3 region has 14 residues. V lost 3 bases and J 5 bases, leaving 14 bases between the germline ends. Germline V lookup: CDR1 LGHDT, CDR2 YNNKEL (reference sequence). For the CDR3, the DNA is TGTGCCAGCAGCCACACGTCGGTTTCACACGAGCAGTACTTC. It translates to CASSHTSVSHEQYF.

CDR3 loop: CASSPGEEWYF. The CDR3 DNA reads as TGTGCCAGCTCCCCAGGGGAAGAATGGTACTTC. V is TRBV18 and J is TRBJ2-7, with a possible D match to TRBD1 (6 bases). CDR1 and CDR2 (germline): KGHSH, LQKENI. Trimming removed 6 bases at V and 12 bases at J, with 15 bases between. The CDR3 has 11 amino acids.

J is TRBJ1-5 and V is TRBV27; 10 bases are a match to TRBD1. The CDR3 length is 17 residues. The germline V gene has CDR1 MNHEY and CDR2 SMNVEV (reference sequence). J was trimmed by 3 bases and V by 5 bases; bases with no gene match: 10. CDR3: CASSRTSGTGDNQPQHF. Written as DNA, the CDR3 is TGTGCCAGCAGTCGAACCTCCGGGACAGGGGACAATCAGCCCCAGCATTTT.

This rearrangement joins TRBV7-2 to TRBJ1-5; TRBD1 might be the D (5 bases). The germline V gene encodes CDR1 SGHTA and CDR2 FQGNSA. Trimming removed 5 bases from V and 6 bases from J, with 17 bases in between. The CDR3 has 15 amino acids. The DNA of the CDR3 is TGTGCCAGCAGCCCAGGTTTAAGGGGCGGTCAGCCCCAGCATTTT. Translation gives CASSPGLRGGQPQHF.

The chain combines TRBV6-5 with TRBJ1-6; no definite D call. The V end lost 5 bases, the J end lost 2 bases, and 13 bases lay between the germline ends. The germline V gene encodes CDR1 MNHEY and CDR2 SVGAGI. The CDR3 has 16 residues. The CDR3 here is CASSPEGGAYNSPLHF. The CDR3 DNA reads TGTGCCAGCAGTCCCGAAGGTGGGGCCTATAATTCACCCCTCCACTTT.

The chain has TRBV7-9 and TRBJ2-4, with a possible D match to TRBD1 (6 bases). The end of the DNA aligns better with TRBJ2-7, so the J call may be wrong. There are 16 residues in the CDR3. The germline CDR1 and CDR2 sequences are SEHNR and FQNEAQ (reference sequence). The CDR3 nucleotides are TGTGCCAGCAGCGCACCTCAGGGGACCGAGTCCCACGAGCAGTACTTC. This sequence encodes CASSAPQGTESHEQYF.

In its sample, this clonotype was seen a few times. The rearrangement links TRBV10-3 to TRBJ2-7, with D unclear. V was shortened by 6 bases and J by 3 bases, with 12 bases between the two germline ends. The CDR3 length is 13 residues. Germline assignment: CDR1 ENHRY and CDR2 SYGVKD. The CDR3 DNA is TGTGCCATCAGCGACCCTACCGACTACGAGCAGTACTTC. This gives the protein CAISDPTDYEQYF.

This chain links TRBV20-1 with TRBJ1-5; 9 bases align to TRBD1. Per the germline V gene, CDR1 is DFQATT and CDR2 is SNEGSKA (reference sequence). CDR3 length: 15 amino acids. Germline trimming cut 0 bases from V and 7 bases from J; bases unmatched to any gene: 7. The DNA for the CDR3 is TGCAGTGCTAGAGAGAACAGGGGGCGTCTCCAGCCCCAGCATTTT. Translated, it gives CSARENRGRLQPQHF.